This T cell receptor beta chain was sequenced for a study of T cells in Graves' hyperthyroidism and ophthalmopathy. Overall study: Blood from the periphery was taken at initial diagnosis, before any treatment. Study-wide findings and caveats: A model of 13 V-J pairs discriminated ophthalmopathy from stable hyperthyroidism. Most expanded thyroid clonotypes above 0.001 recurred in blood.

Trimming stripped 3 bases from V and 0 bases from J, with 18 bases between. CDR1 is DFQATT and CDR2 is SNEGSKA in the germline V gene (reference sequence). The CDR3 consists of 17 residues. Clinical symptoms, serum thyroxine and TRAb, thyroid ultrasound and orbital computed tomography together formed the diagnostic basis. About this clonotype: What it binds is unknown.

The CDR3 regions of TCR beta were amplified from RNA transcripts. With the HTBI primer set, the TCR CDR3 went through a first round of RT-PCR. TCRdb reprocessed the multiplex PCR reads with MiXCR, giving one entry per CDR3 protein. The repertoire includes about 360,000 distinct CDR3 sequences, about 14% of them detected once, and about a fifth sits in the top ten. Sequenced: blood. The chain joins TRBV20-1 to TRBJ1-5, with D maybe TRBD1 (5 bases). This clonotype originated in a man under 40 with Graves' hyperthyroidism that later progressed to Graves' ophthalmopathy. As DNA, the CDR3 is TGCAGTGCTAGCAGGGAAATATTCTCGGATAGCAATCAGCCCCAGCATTTT. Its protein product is CSASREIFSDSNQPQHF.